This is a list of T cell receptor beta chains from one sample in a study of shared T cell receptors in the human thymus. This table comes from immunoSEQ multiplex PCR, and its TCRdb copy is limited to in-frame clones, with some not included. This sample carries 600,000 to 900,000 clones, 70% to 90% of them seen once, and the ten largest clones take more than 0.01%. Another study also made use of these data, one on human thymus T cells.

Source material: thymocytes. All receptors derive from a girl in the first two years of life with a congenital heart defect. The CDR3 runs from the conserved cysteine through the conserved F or W. A D gene is named only where the DNA matches it firmly. Rows may omit the clone size; those that give it use once, few, many or a size class.

TRBJ2-7	TRBV19	TRBD1	few	TGTGCCAGTAGTTCGGGACAGAAACCCTACGAGCAGTACTTC	CASSSGQKPYEQYF
TRBJ2-7	TRBV30	TRBD1	.	TGTGCCTGGGACAGAAAGAACCGGGACAGATGCGAGCAGTACTTC	CAWDRKNRDRCEQYF
TRBJ1-1	TRBV5-1	.	.	TGCGCCAGCAGCCCTGGTAAGGTTTCGGGGAACACTGAAGCTTTCTTT	CASSPGKVSGNTEAFF
TRBJ1-6	TRBV15	.	.	TGTGCCACCAGCGCTAGCTCCTATAATTCACCCCTCCACTTT	CATSASSYNSPLHF
TRBJ1-1	TRBV14	.	.	TGTGCCAGCACCCTCTTTGCCAGCGGCGCCATGAACACTGAAGCTTTCTTT	CASTLFASGAMNTEAFF
TRBJ2-3	TRBV7-8	TRBD2	.	TGTGCCAGCAGCTTAAATTCGGGATCTAGCGGGGGGGCCTTAGATACGCAGTATTTT	CASSLNSGSSGGALDTQYF
TRBJ1-2	TRBV29-1	.	.	TGCAGCGTTGATGGGAGGGGCTATGGCTACACCTTC	CSVDGRGYGYTF
TRBJ1-2	TRBV6-5	.	.	TGTGCCAGCAGTTACATCCTAAACTATGGCTACACCTTC	CASSYILNYGYTF
TRBJ2-2	TRBV4-2	TRBD2	.	TGTGCCAGCAGCCAAGAAGGCCTCGCGGGGGGGCATAGCGGGGAGCTGTTTTTT	CASSQEGLAGGHSGELFF
TRBJ2-7	TRBV9	.	.	TGTGCCAGCAGCTCCCGCCCCGAAACATATCTTTACGAGCAGTACTTC	CASSSRPETYLYEQYF
TRBJ2-1	TRBV5-1	TRBD2	.	TGCGCCAGCACAGATAGCGGGGGACGATCCTACAATGAGCAGTTCTTC	CASTDSGGRSYNEQFF
TRBJ2-1	TRBV19	.	once	TGTGCCAGTAGTCCGAGGAGGAGGCCCACCTACAATGAGCAGTTCTTC	CASSPRRRPTYNEQFF
TRBJ1-1	TRBV7-3	.	.	TGTGCCAGCAGCTTAAAAGGGGTAGCGGGCACACACACTGAAGCTTTCTTT	CASSLKGVAGTHTEAFF
TRBJ1-1	TRBV14	TRBD1	few	TGTGCCAGCAGCGGAGGGGGCCCGCCCGTTCGAGCCGACTTT	CASSGGGPPVRADF
TRBJ2-3	TRBV19	TRBD2	few	TGTGCCAGTAGTATAGAATGGCGGTGGCGGGGGGAGGATACGCAGTATTTT	CASSIEWRWRGEDTQYF
TRBJ1-6	TRBV15	.	.	TGTGCCACCAGCAGAGTGGGGAGCTCCTATAATTCACCCCTCCACTTT	CATSRVGSSYNSPLHF
TRBJ2-3	TRBV7-2	TRBD2	.	TGTGCCAGCAGCTTAGAGCGGGGGGAATCCACAGATACGCAGTATTTT	CASSLERGESTDTQYF
TRBJ1-2	TRBV9	TRBD1	.	TGTGCCAGCAGCCGAACAGGGGAAAGGAACTATGGCTACACCTTC	CASSRTGERNYGYTF
TRBJ2-7	TRBV5-5	.	once	TGTGCCAGCAGCTTGGTGGCGGGGTGGGAGCAGTACTTC	CASSLVAGWEQYF
TRBJ2-6	TRBV7-9	TRBD2	few	TGTGCCAGCAGCTTACTGAGCCAGAGCGGGGCTGGGGCCAACGTCCTGACTTTC	CASSLLSQSGAGANVLTF
TRBJ1-6	TRBV4-1	TRBD1	.	TGCGCCAGCAGCCAAGGACAGGGGAATTCACCCCTCCACTTT	CASSQGQGNSPLHF
TRBJ1-2	TRBV4-1	.	.	TGCGCCAGCAGCCGAGGACAGTTTCAAGCTAACTATGGCTACACCTTC	CASSRGQFQANYGYTF
TRBJ1-2	TRBV21-1	.	.	TGTGCCAGCAGCAAAGCCCCGGACAGGGTCTGTGGCTACACCTTC	CASSKAPDRVCGYTF
TRBJ2-7	TRBV15	.	.	TGTGCCACCAGCAGAGATCAACAGGTTCCAACTAACTACGAGCAGTACTTC	CATSRDQQVPTNYEQYF
TRBJ1-2	TRBV27	.	.	TGTGCCAGCAGTTCGCGTTTTAACTATGGCTACACCTTC	CASSSRFNYGYTF
TRBJ2-7	TRBV13	TRBD1	.	TGTGCCAGCAGCTTAGGTAGCGACAGGGGCGTTTACGAGCAGTACTTC	CASSLGSDRGVYEQYF
TRBJ1-6	TRBV5-8	TRBD1	few	TGTGCCAGCAGGGGTAGAACAGGGGGTGCTTTTAATTCACCCCTCCACTTT	CASRGRTGGAFNSPLHF
TRBJ2-1	TRBV2	.	.	TGTGCCAGCAGTAAGACGGCAGCCTCTTGGGTCACGGACTCTAGGAATGAGCAGTTCTTC	CASSKTAASWVTDSRNEQFF
TRBJ1-1	TRBV6-5	.	.	TGTGCCAGCGAGGGGGGGGACAAGAACACTGAAGCTTTCTTT	CASEGGDKNTEAFF
TRBJ2-5	TRBV9	TRBD1	few	TGTGCCAGCAGCGCCCACCGGGACAGGGGGACCCAGTACTTC	CASSAHRDRGTQYF